This T cell receptor beta chain was captured by sequencing in a study of Ad26.COV2.S vaccination and SARS-CoV-2 variants. Turning to the study itself: Intramuscular Ad26.COV2.S at 5x10^10 or 1x10^11 viral particles.

Findings and caveats of the study: The placebo group had lower spike-specific TCR breadth than the vaccine recipients did. Post-vaccination spike-specific CD8+ and CD4+ T cell responses reportedly had substantial breadth.

The method was immunoSEQ multiplex PCR; TCRdb's version includes in-frame clones alone and lacks a portion of them. The data contain roughly 350,000 clones, 85% to 90% of them seen just once; the ten biggest clones take up approximately 4.5%. Documented treatment: around 19 received Ad26.COV2.S at low or high dose, single or two shots; roughly 5 received placebo; per-sample allocation not given. Samples came from day 63 after the first vaccine or placebo injection. Recruitment in Boston yielded a donor of adult age, 18-55 years. Unmatched junction bases numbered 4, after V lost 3 bases and J lost 5 bases. The CDR3 totals 13 residues. Germline assignment: CDR1 SGDLS and CDR2 YYNGEE. In the case of this clone: The antigen remains unidentified.

This TCR came from a person between 18 and 59 years old who received the Ad26.COV2.S COVID-19 vaccine or a placebo. The chain links TRBV9 to TRBJ1-2, with 7 bases that match TRBD1. The sample in question was peripheral blood, obtained in a trial of Ad26.COV2.S vaccine versus placebo. CDR3 sequence reads: CASSARTGYGYTF. Written as DNA, the CDR3 is TGTGCCAGCAGCGCCCGGACAGGATATGGCTACACCTTC.